The 27 T cell receptor beta chains in this list originate from one sample, sequenced in a study of T cell responses to AZD1222 COVID-19 vaccine. TCRdb's copy holds only in-frame clones and misses some; the assay was immunoSEQ multiplex PCR. The sample lists over 85,000 clones; over 85% were seen once. Sequenced here: peripheral blood, sampled on day 0 of AZD1222 vaccination. These receptors were obtained from an adult in good health.

This clone has more than one count but fewer than ten. The chain employs TRBV7-2 and TRBJ2-3, with 7 positions matching TRBD1. V dropped 7 bases and J dropped 0; count of bases not matched to a gene: 10. The CDR3 consists of 16 residues. Germline V lookup: CDR1 SGHTA, CDR2 FQGNSA. The CDR3 DNA sequence: TGTGCCAGCAAGAGACAGGGCCTCTTAAGCACAGATACGCAGTATTTT. Its protein is CASKRQGLLSTDTQYF.

The rearrangement uses TRBV7-2 and TRBJ1-6, with 8 bases matching TRBD1. The germline CDR1 and CDR2 sequences are SGHTA and FQGNSA. The CDR3 sequence is 15 residues long. V lost 3 bases and J lost 7; bases outside the gene matches: 5. The CDR3 sequence is CASSFMDRENSPLHF. CDR3 DNA: TGTGCCAGCAGCTTTATGGACAGGGAAAATTCACCCCTCCACTTT.

The chain has TRBV18 and TRBJ1-2; the D is unclear. This CDR3 has 13 residues. Germline loops: CDR1 KGHSH, CDR2 LQKENI. The V end lost 2 bases, the J end lost 5 bases, and 9 bases lay between the germline ends. The CDR3 DNA reads TGTGCCAGCTCACCAGGGGAACTTTATGGCTACACCTTC. Translation: CASSPGELYGYTF.

This clone has a handful of counts. Its ends do not fully match the called genes, so a read error is possible. The chain is built from TRBV19 and TRBJ1-5; 8 bases are a match to TRBD1. There are 21 residues in the CDR3. The germline V gene encodes CDR1 LNHDA and CDR2 SQIVND (reference sequence). DNA for the CDR3: TGTGCCAGTATTATAGATTTACCACGACAGGGGATGTCGAGGACGGGTCAGCCCCAGCATTTT. It codes for CASIIDLPRQGMSRTGQPQHF.

This clone was picked up one time. This rearrangement joins TRBV5-6 to TRBJ1-2; the match to TRBD1 covers 7 bases. CDR1 and CDR2 (germline): SGHDT, YYEEEE. J was trimmed by 7 bases and V by 4 bases; bases with no gene match: 7. This CDR3 spans 13 amino acids. CDR3 DNA: TGTGCCAGCAGCAACTACAGGGGTGGTGGCTACACCTTC. It is translated as CASSNYRGGGYTF.

The rearrangement links TRBV12-2 to TRBJ1-4; the D call of TRBD1 is as the table states it, not checked on the DNA. TRBV12-2 is a recognized pseudogene. The CDR3 is 17 residues long. The CDR3 here is CASRFRPGQGINEKLFF. The CDR3 nucleotides are TGTGCAAGTCGCTTTCGGCCGGGACAGGGAATTAATGAAAAACTGTTTTTT.

This clone has more than one count but fewer than ten. The chain couples TRBV18 to TRBJ2-5, with TRBD2 matching over 12 bases. The germline CDR1 and CDR2 sequences are KGHSH and LQKENI. The CDR3 has 17 amino acids. The V and J ends lost 3 bases and 2 bases, in that order; junction bases with no gene match: 7. CDR3 sequence: CASSPRLAGVGQETQYF. Here the CDR3 DNA reads TGTGCCAGCTCACCTAGACTAGCGGGAGTAGGGCAAGAGACCCAGTACTTC.

The chain joins TRBV28 to TRBJ2-2; a weak D match, TRBD2 (6 bases). The CDR3 length is 12 residues. Trimming pared 3 bases from V and 14 bases from J, leaving 13 bases between. Germline V CDR1 and CDR2: MDHEN, SYDVKM. CDR3 amino acids: CASSFFQRVLFF. In nucleotides, the CDR3 is TGTGCCAGCAGTTTCTTCCAGCGGGTCCTGTTTTTT.

The chain has TRBV5-1 and TRBJ1-1; perhaps TRBD1 as D (5 bases). Germline CDR1 is SGHRS and CDR2 is YFSETQ. V lost 5 bases and J 1 base, leaving 9 bases between the germline ends. CDR3 length: 13 residues. The CDR3 DNA is TGCGCCAGCAGACTGGGGACGAACACTGAAGCTTTCTTT. Its translation is CASRLGTNTEAFF.

The chain recombines TRBV19 with TRBJ1-5; D gene unclear. The CDR3 covers 12 residues. Trimming removed 1 base from V and 10 bases from J, with 8 bases in between. CDR1 is LNHDA and CDR2 is SQIVND in the germline V gene (reference sequence). CDR3 in DNA: TGTGCCAGTAGTATAGCGCGGGAACCCCAGCATTTT. Protein: CASSIAREPQHF.

The rearrangement joins TRBV7-9 to TRBJ2-3; D may match TRBD1 or TRBD2 (6 bases each). CDR1 SEHNR and CDR2 FQNEAQ come from the germline V gene (reference sequence). The CDR3 has 15 residues. Trimming took off 1 base at V and 1 base at J, with 9 bases between the two ends. Here the CDR3 reads CASSLDRGRTDTQYF. The CDR3, as DNA: TGTGCCAGCAGCTTAGACCGGGGGCGCACAGATACGCAGTATTTT.

The V gene is TRBV6-5, the J gene TRBJ1-6, with a possible D match to TRBD1 (5 bases). This CDR3 has 13 amino acids. The germline CDR1 and CDR2 sequences are MNHEY and SVGAGI. Trimming cost V 6 bases and J 10 bases, with 13 bases left between them. The DNA of the CDR3 is TGTGCCAGCAGGGGGACTTTAGGGTCACCCCTCCACTTT. This translates into CASRGTLGSPLHF.

The J gene is TRBJ1-2, the V gene TRBV16; a possible D gene is TRBD1 (6 bases). Trimming pared 3 bases from V and 8 bases from J, leaving 10 bases between. The CDR3 loop spans 12 amino acids. Germline CDR1 is KGHSY and CDR2 is FQNENV. The CDR3 region is CASSQGAQGYTF. The CDR3 DNA follows: TGTGCCAGCAGCCAGGGGGCCCAGGGCTACACCTTC.

V is TRBV11-3 and J is TRBJ1-5; D is undetermined. The CDR3 contains 19 residues. CDR1 SGHNT and CDR2 YENEEA come from the germline V gene. The germline V and J ends were trimmed by 0 bases and 0 bases, with 18 bases remaining between them. CDR3 nucleotides: TGTGCCAGCAGCTTAGATAGGAGGAGGGATGAGGCTAGCAATCAGCCCCAGCATTTT. Translation: CASSLDRRRDEASNQPQHF.

V and J are TRBV27 and TRBJ1-2; D call uncertain. V lost 8 bases, J lost 0 bases, and 13 bases lay in between. This CDR3 is 14 amino acids long. Germline assignment: CDR1 MNHEY and CDR2 SMNVEV (reference sequence). The CDR3 DNA reads as TGTGCCAGCCGCCCAGAGGGAGCTAACTATGGCTACACCTTC. This gives the protein CASRPEGANYGYTF.

The chain links TRBV4-1 to TRBJ2-1; D gene ambiguous. The CDR3 loop spans 15 amino acids. Germline V lookup: CDR1 MGHRA, CDR2 YSYEKL. V shed 3 bases and J shed 5 bases, with 14 bases lying between them. CDR3 residues: CASSQTTGSHNEQFF. The DNA of the CDR3 is TGCGCCAGCAGCCAGACCACCGGGTCACACAATGAGCAGTTCTTC.

This sequence joins TRBV2 and TRBJ1-4; D is possibly TRBD1 (5 bases). The V and J ends lost 6 bases and 5 bases respectively, with 10 bases between them. Germline-derived CDR1 and CDR2 are SNHLY and FYNNEI. The CDR3 totals 13 residues. CDR3 nucleotide sequence: TGTGCCAGCAGGATGGGGCAGAATGAAAAACTGTTTTTT. As protein: CASRMGQNEKLFF.

The rearrangement joins TRBV6-1 to TRBJ1-2; 7 bases align to TRBD1. The trim removed 0 bases at V and 6 bases at J, leaving 16 bases unmatched. The germline V gene encodes CDR1 MNHNS and CDR2 SASEGT. This CDR3 is built from 18 residues. In DNA, the CDR3 is TGTGCCAGCAGTGAAGCTTTTCCCGATTCGGCAGGGGGTAATGGCTACACCTTC. Encoded protein: CASSEAFPDSAGGNGYTF.

CDR3 nucleotides: TGTGCCAGTAGTCCGGGACAGGGGGACACTGGGGCCAACGTCCTGACTTTC. It codes for CASSPGQGDTGANVLTF. V is TRBV19 and J is TRBJ2-6; 11 nucleotides agree with TRBD1. Germline loops: CDR1 LNHDA, CDR2 SQIVND (reference sequence). J gave up 2 bases and V 5 bases, and 5 bases lay outside the gene matches. This CDR3 spans 17 amino acids.

The genes are TRBV6-1 and TRBJ1-5, with D unclear. Germline V lookup: CDR1 MNHNS, CDR2 SASEGT. This CDR3 is built from 13 residues. The V end was cut by 2 bases, the J end by 6 bases, with 8 bases between. CDR3: CASSESIFQPQHF. The CDR3 DNA sequence: TGTGCCAGCAGTGAATCGATTTTTCAGCCCCAGCATTTT.

The chain joins TRBV19 to TRBJ1-2, with TRBD1 matching 8 bases. Germline CDR1 and CDR2: LNHDA and SQIVND (reference sequence). Trimming took 2 bases from V and 7 from J; bases not matched to a gene: 6. The CDR3 is 14 amino acids. The CDR3 here is CASSITTGASGYTF. Here the CDR3 DNA reads TGTGCCAGTAGTATAACGACAGGGGCGAGTGGCTACACCTTC.

The chain carries TRBV6-2 or TRBV6-3 and TRBJ2-1, with D unclear. The CDR3 is 13 amino acids. From germline, CDR1 is MNHEY and CDR2 SVGEGT. Trimming took 1 base from V and 7 from J, leaving 8 bases between them. CDR3 nucleotide sequence: TGTGCCAGCAGTTACTTCGAAACGAATGAGCAGTTCTTC. It is translated as CASSYFETNEQFF.

V is TRBV6-1 and J is TRBJ1-2; maybe TRBD1 (5 bases). Trimming pared 3 bases from V and 4 bases from J, leaving 9 bases between. The germline gives CDR1 MNHNS, CDR2 SASEGT. The CDR3 length is 13 residues. Here the CDR3 DNA reads TGTGCCAGCAGTGAGAAAGGGACCTATGGCTACACCTTC. Translated, it gives CASSEKGTYGYTF.

This clone was detected only a few times. V is TRBV5-1 and J is TRBJ2-2; D may correspond to TRBD1 or TRBD2 (5 bases each). The CDR3 covers 15 residues. V was shortened by 2 bases and J by 4 bases, with 12 bases between the two germline ends. In germline, CDR1 is SGHRS, CDR2 YFSETQ. The CDR3 nucleotides are TGCGCCAGCAGCTTAGGGGAGTTTGGCACCGGGGAGCTGTTTTTT. Encoded protein: CASSLGEFGTGELFF.

The J gene is TRBJ1-1, the V gene TRBV10-3; D remains ambiguous. The germline V gene encodes CDR1 ENHRY and CDR2 SYGVKD. This CDR3 has 12 amino acids. V was trimmed by 10 bases and J by 2 bases, leaving 11 bases between them. In DNA, the CDR3 is TGTGCCACCGGGCCCACCAACACTGAAGCTTTCTTT. Translating gives CATGPTNTEAFF.

The chain combines TRBV5-1 with TRBJ1-2; TRBD1 might be the D (5 bases). The CDR3 has 13 residues. Trimming pared 0 bases from V and 5 bases from J, leaving 8 bases between. CDR1 is SGHRS and CDR2 is YFSETQ in the germline V gene. CDR3 sequence (DNA): TGCGCCAGCAGCTTGGGCAGGGAGTATGGCTACACCTTC. Protein product: CASSLGREYGYTF.

This chain joins TRBV6-5 and TRBJ2-7; TRBD1 matches 7 bases. CDR3 length equals 14 residues. Trimming cost V 6 bases and J 2 bases; bases outside gene matches: 7. Germline CDR1 is MNHEY and CDR2 is SVGAGI. DNA for the CDR3: TGTGCCAGCAGCCGGACAGGTCCCGCCTACGAGCAGTACTTC. Translating gives CASSRTGPAYEQYF.